What follows is one T cell receptor beta chain and its context. The data belong to a study of T cell repertoires in cytomegalovirus infection. In TCRdb, the reads were re-called with MiXCR into one record per CDR3 protein. The table records 510,000 or so distinct CDR3 sequences, around 27% of them present only once. This clonotype originated in a human donor in good health (CMV status not recorded). Some clones in this sample may be carry-over from other donors' samples. The sequenced sample consisted of PBMCs.

CDR3 region: CSALGGAGAHLNEQFF. CDR3 DNA: TGCAGTGCCCTCGGAGGAGCGGGAGCGCACCTCAATGAGCAGTTCTTC. This sequence joins TRBV20-1 and TRBJ2-1, with TRBD2 identical over 8 bases. This CDR3 is built from 16 residues. Germline CDR1 DFQATT, CDR2 SNEGSKA (reference sequence). V trimming: 6 bases; J trimming: 6 bases; junction bases outside the gene matches: 16.